Sequencing of this T cell receptor (beta chain) was carried out in a study of blood T cell repertoires in COVID-19. Study in general: The study drew acute and convalescent COVID-19 samples from the United States, Italy and Spain.

Per germline, CDR1 SGHVS and CDR2 FQNEAQ. This CDR3 region has 13 residues. Trimming stripped 2 bases from V and 7 bases from J, with 8 bases between. As originally analysed: Amplification from reference gene primers served as the basis for estimated nucleated cell counts. The table came from immunoSEQ multiplex PCR; TCRdb's copy has only in-frame clones and leaves some out. That table gives V, J and clone size, and the DNA gave D and trimming. There are roughly 250,000 clones in the sample; around 83% occur only once, and roughly 7% lies in the top ten. This clonotype was sampled from a woman in her forties or fifties with acute or convalescent COVID-19. The chain joins TRBV7-8 to TRBJ2-2; TRBD2 is a possible D gene (5 bases). The source material was peripheral blood. CDR3 nucleotides: TGTGCCAGCAGCTTAAGTGGGAGCGGGGAGCTGTTTTTT. Protein: CASSLSGSGELFF.